The present T cell receptor beta chain was sequenced within a study of blood T cell repertoires in COVID-19. Produced via immunoSEQ multiplex PCR; TCRdb's table is partial and in-frame only. The sample carries roughly 400,000 clones, around nine tenths recorded once. J was trimmed by 1 base and V by 5 bases; bases with no gene match: 7. This CDR3 is 17 amino acids long. Germline V gene data show CDR1 as MRHNA and CDR2 as SNTAGT. This sequence originates from a woman younger than 30 who had been exposed to COVID-19. The specimen was PBMCs or T cells enriched from blood (not recorded which). This chain links TRBV6-4 with TRBJ1-4, with 10 bases identical to TRBD1. CDR3 coding DNA: TGTGCCAGCAGTCCCGGGACAGGGGTAGGAACTAATGAAAAACTGTTTTTT. The encoded protein is CASSPGTGVGTNEKLFF.